The entry below describes one T cell receptor beta chain. The CDR3 length is 16 residues. Looked up from germline, CDR1 is MNHEY and CDR2 is SMNVEV (reference sequence). J lost 4 bases, V lost 3 bases, and 8 bases had no gene match. Assay used: immunoSEQ multiplex PCR; TCRdb lists only in-frame clones, some missing. There are 150,000 to 200,000 clones in the sample; around 83% occur only once, and over 1.5% lies in the top ten. The sample originates from a study of blood T cell repertoires in COVID-19. The overall study: Sample material is recorded as cDNA or gDNA derived from T cells, B-cell-depleted T cells, or PBMCs.

Sequenced material: peripheral blood. The sequence was obtained from a human donor in a cohort sampled during active COVID-19. The V gene is TRBV27, the J gene TRBJ2-7; 11 nucleotides agree with TRBD2. The chain's CDR3 is CASSFSSGRASYEQYF. The DNA of the CDR3 is TGTGCCAGCAGTTTTAGTAGCGGGAGGGCAAGTTACGAGCAGTACTTC.